This TCR beta chain was observed in a study of CD8 T cells in ankylosing spondylitis. Study results and limitations: The authors reported significant enrichment of disease-linked clones in matched ankylosing spondylitis synovial fluid. Earlier authors reported some of these motif variants in reactive arthritis synovial fluid and blood. Apparently characteristic of ankylosing spondylitis blood was a TCR beta motif (eight highly homologous variants).

TCRdb redid the calling of the 5' RACE reads with MiXCR, one entry per CDR3 protein. The sample contains 150,000 to 200,000 distinct CDR3 sequences, over 15% of which appear only once. Trimming left V 0 bases short and J 7 bases short, with 15 bases between. There are 15 residues in the CDR3. Germline values: CDR1 SGHKS, CDR2 YYEKEE (reference sequence). This clonotype has ten or more counts. Its antigen is not identified. Source material: blood, either unsorted or a sorted T cell fraction (not recorded which). This chain connects TRBV5-5 to TRBJ2-3; D possibly uses TRBD1 or TRBD2 (6 bases each). The source of this sequence is a male donor between 10 and 30 years old with ankylosing spondylitis or in good health (not recorded which). CDR3 bases: TGTGCCAGCAGCTTGGAGGCAGGGGAGGCTCATACGCAGTATTTT. Encoded protein: CASSLEAGEAHTQYF.